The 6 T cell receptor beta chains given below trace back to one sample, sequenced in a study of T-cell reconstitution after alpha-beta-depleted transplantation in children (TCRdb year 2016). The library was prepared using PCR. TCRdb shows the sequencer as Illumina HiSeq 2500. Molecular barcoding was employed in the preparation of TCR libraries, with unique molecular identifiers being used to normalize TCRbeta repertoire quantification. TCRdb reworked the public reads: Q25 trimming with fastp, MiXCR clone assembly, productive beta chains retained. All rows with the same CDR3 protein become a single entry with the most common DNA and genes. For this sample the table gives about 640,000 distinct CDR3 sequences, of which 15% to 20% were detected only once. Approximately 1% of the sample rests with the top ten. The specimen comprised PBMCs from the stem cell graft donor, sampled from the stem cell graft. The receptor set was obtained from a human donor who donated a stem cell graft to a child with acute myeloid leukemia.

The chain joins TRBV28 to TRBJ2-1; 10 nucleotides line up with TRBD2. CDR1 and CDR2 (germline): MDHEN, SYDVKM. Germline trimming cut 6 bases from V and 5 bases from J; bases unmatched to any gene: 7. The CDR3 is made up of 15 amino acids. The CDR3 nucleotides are TGTGCCAGCAGGGAAGCGGGGGGGTCGAACAATGAGCAGTTCTTC. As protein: CASREAGGSNNEQFF.

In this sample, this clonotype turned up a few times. The DNA for the CDR3 is TGTGCCAGCAGTCCCCCTCCCGAGGGGGAGACCCAGTACTTC. Protein: CASSPPPEGETQYF. This chain joins TRBV28 and TRBJ2-5; D tentatively fits TRBD1 or TRBD2 (5 bases each). The germline V gene has CDR1 MDHEN and CDR2 SYDVKM. The V and J ends lost 5 bases and 5 bases respectively, with 15 bases between them. The CDR3 spans 14 residues.

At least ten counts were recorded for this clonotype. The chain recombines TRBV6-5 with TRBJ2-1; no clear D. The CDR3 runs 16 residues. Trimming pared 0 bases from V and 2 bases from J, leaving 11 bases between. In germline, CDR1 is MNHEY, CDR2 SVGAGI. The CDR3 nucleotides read TGTGCCAGCAGTTACTCCGTTTTACGACCCTACAATGAGCAGTTCTTC. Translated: CASSYSVLRPYNEQFF.

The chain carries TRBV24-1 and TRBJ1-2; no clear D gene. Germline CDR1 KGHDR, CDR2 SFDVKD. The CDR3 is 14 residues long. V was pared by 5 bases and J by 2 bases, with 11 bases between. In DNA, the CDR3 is TGTGCCACCAGTGGAAGCGGGTCCAACTATGGCTACACCTTC. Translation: CATSGSGSNYGYTF.

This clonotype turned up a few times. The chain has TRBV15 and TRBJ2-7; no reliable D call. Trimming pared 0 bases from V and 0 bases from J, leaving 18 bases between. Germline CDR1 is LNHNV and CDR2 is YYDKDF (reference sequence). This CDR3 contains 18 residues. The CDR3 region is CATSRDRFRSHSSYEQYV. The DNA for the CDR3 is TGTGCCACCAGCAGAGATCGTTTCCGGAGCCATAGCTCCTACGAGCAGTACGTC.

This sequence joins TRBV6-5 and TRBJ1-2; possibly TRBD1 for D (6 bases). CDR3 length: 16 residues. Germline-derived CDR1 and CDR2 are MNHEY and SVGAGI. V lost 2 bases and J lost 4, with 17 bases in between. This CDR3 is CASSYPGGASGYGYTF. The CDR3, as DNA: TGTGCCAGCAGTTACCCCGGGGGGGCGTCGGGCTATGGCTACACCTTC.